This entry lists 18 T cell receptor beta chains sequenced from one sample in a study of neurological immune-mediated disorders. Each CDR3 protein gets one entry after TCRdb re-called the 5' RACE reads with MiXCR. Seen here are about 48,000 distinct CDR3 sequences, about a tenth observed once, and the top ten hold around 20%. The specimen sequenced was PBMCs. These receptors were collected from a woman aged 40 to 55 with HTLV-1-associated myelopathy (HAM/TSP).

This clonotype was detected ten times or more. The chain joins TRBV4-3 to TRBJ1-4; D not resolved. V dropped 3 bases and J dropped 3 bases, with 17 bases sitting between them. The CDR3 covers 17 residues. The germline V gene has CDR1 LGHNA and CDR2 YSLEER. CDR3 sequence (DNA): TGCGCCAGCAGCCAGGCCGGACGGCCAGGCGCTAATGAAAAACTGTTTTTT. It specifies CASSQAGRPGANEKLFF.

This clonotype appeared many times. Here the CDR3 reads CASSQWRQTLAKNIQYF. For the CDR3, the DNA is TGTGCCAGCAGCCAATGGCGACAGACGCTAGCCAAAAACATTCAGTACTTC. J is TRBJ2-4 and V is TRBV3-1; maybe TRBD1 (5 bases). V shed 2 bases and J shed 0 bases, with 14 bases lying between them. There are 17 residues in the CDR3. Per germline, CDR1 LGHDT and CDR2 YNNKEL (reference sequence).

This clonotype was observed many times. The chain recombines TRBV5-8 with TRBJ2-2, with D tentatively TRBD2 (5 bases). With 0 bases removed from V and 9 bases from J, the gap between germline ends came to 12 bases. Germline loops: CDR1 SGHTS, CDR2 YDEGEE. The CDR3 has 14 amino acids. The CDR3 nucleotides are TGTGCCAGCAGCTTGGGGCGGGCCGCCCGGGAGCTGTTTTTT. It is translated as CASSLGRAARELFF.

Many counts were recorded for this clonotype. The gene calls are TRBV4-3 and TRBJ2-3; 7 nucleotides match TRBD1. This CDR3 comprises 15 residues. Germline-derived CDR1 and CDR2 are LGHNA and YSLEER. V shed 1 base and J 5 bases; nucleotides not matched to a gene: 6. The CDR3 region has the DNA TGCGCCAGCAGCCAAGTTCGAACAGGGGAAGATACGCAGTATTTT. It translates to CASSQVRTGEDTQYF.

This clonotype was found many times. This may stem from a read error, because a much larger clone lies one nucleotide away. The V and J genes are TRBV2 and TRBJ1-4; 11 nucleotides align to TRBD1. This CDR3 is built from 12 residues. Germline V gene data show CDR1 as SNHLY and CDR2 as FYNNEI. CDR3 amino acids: CASSGTGGKPFF. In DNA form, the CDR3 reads TGTGCCAGCAGTGGGACAGGGGGCAAACCGTTTTTT.

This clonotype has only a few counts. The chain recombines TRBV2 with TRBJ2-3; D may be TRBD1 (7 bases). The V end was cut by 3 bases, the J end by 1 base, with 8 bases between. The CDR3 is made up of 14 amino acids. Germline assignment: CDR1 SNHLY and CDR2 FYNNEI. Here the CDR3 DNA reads TGTGCCAGCAGTGACAGGGGGGGCACAGATACGCAGTATTTT. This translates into CASSDRGGTDTQYF. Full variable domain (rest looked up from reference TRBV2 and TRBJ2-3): EPEVTQTPSHQVTQMGQEVILRCVPISNHLYFYWYRQILGQKVEFLVSFYNNEISEKSEIFDDQFSVERPDGSNFTLKIRSTKLEDSAMYFCASSDRGGTDTQYFGPGTRLTVL.

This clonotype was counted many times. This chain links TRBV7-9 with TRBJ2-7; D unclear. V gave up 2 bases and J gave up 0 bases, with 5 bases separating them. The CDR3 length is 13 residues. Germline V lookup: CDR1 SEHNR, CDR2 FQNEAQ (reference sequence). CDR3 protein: CASSLQSSYEQYF. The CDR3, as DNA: TGTGCCAGCAGCTTACAATCCTCCTACGAGCAGTACTTC.

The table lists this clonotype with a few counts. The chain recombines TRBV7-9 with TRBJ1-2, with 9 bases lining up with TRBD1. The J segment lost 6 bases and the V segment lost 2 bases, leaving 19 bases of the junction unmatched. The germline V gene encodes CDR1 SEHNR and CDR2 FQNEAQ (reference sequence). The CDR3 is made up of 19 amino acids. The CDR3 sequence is CASSLWGSVTGGVNHGYTF. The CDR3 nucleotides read TGTGCCAGCAGCTTATGGGGTTCGGTAACAGGGGGCGTAAACCATGGCTACACCTTC.

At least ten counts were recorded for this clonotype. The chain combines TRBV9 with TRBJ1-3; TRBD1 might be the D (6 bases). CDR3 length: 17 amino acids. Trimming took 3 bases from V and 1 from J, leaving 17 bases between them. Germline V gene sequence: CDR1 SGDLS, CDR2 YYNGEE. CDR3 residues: CASSEGNRVFSGNTIYF. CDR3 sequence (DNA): TGTGCCAGCAGCGAAGGGAACAGGGTATTTTCTGGAAACACCATATATTTT.

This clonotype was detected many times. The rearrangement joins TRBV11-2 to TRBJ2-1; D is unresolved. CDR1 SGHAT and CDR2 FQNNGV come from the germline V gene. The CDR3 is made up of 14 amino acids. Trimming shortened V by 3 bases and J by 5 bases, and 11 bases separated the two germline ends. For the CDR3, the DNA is TGTGCCAGCAGCTTGCTGAGGACGAACAATGAGCAGTTCTTC. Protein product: CASSLLRTNNEQFF.

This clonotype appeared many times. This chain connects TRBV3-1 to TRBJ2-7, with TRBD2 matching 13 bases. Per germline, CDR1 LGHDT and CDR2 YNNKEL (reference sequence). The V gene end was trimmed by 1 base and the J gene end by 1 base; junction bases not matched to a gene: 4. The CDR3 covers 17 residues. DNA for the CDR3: TGTGCCAGCAGCCAAGGACTAGCGGGGGGCCTTTCCTACGAGCAGTACTTC. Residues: CASSQGLAGGLSYEQYF.

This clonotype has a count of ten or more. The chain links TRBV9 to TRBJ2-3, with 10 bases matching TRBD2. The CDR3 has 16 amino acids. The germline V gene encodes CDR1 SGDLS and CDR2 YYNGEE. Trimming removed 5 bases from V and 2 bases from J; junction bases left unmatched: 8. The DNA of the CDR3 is TGTGCCAGCAGTGCTAAACTAGCGGGAATCACAGATACGCAGTATTTT. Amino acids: CASSAKLAGITDTQYF.

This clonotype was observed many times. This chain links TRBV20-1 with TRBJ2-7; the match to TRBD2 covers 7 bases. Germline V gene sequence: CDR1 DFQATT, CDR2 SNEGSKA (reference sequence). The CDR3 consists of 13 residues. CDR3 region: CSCARGTSYEQYF. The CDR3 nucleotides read TGCAGCTGTGCGCGGGGGACCTCCTACGAGCAGTACTTC.

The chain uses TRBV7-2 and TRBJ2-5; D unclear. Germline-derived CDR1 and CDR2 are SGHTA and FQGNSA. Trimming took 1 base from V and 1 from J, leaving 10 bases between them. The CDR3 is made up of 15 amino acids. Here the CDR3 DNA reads TGTGCCAGCAGCTTAGGGTCTTGGGGCCAAGAGACCCAGTACTTC. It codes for CASSLGSWGQETQYF.

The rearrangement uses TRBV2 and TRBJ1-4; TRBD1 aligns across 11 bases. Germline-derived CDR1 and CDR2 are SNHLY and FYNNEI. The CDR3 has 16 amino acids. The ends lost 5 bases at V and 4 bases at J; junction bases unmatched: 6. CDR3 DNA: TGTGCCAGCAGTCAGGGACAGGGGGTCGGTAATGAAAAACTGTTTTTT. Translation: CASSQGQGVGNEKLFF.

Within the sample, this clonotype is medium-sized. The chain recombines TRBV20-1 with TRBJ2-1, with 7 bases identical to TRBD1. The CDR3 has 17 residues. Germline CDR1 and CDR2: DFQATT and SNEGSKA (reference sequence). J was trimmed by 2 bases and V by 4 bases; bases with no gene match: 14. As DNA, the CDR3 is TGCAGTGCTATACCCTGGGGTACAGGGGCGGCCTACAATGAGCAGTTCTTC. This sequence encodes CSAIPWGTGAAYNEQFF.

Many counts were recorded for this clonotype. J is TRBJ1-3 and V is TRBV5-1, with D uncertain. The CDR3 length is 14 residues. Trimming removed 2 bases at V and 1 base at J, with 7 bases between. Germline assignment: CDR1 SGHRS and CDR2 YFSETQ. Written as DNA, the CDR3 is TGCGCCAGCAGCTTTGACGGATCTGGAAACACCATATATTTT. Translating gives CASSFDGSGNTIYF.

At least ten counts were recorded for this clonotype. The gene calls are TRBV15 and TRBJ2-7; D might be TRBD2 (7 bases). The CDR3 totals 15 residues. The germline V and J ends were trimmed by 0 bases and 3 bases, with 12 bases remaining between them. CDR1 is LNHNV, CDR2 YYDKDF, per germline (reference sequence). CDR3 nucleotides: TGTGCCACCAGCAGAGAAGGGGGGGGTTACTACGAGCAGTACTTC. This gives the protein CATSREGGGYYEQYF.